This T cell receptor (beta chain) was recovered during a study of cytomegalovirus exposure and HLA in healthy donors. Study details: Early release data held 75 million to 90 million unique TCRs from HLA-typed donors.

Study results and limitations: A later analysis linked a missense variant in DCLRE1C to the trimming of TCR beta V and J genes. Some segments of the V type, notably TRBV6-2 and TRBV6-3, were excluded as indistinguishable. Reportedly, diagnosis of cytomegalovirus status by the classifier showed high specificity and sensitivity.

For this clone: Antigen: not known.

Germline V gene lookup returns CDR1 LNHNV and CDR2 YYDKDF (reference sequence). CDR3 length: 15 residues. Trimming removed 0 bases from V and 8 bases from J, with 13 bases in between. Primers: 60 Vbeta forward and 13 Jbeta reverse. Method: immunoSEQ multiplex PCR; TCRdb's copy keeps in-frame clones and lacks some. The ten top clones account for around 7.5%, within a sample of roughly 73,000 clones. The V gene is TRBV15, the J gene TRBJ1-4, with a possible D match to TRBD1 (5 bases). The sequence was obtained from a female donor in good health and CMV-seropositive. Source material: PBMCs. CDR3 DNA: TGTGCCACCAGCAGAGATTCTAGGGGCAGGGAAAAACTGTTTTTT. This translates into CATSRDSRGREKLFF.